The rows below give T cell receptor beta chains drawn from one sample of a study of CD8+ T cells in alopecia areata. The protocol was immunoSEQ multiplex PCR, while the TCRdb copy is restricted to in-frame clones and leaves out a portion. The table includes about 150,000 clones, more than 75% detected once. The starting material was CD8+ T cells sorted from blood, obtained at week 0. The receptors stem from a human donor with alopecia areata. The CDR3 runs from the conserved cysteine through the conserved F or W. Fields, in order: clone size, D gene, CDR3 length, V gene, J gene, CDR3 protein, CDR3 DNA. The D gene is left open where the match is weak. Clone size is stated in some rows and not others, as once, few, many or a class when expanded.

-,-,16,TRBV5-6,TRBJ2-7,CASSGLYTGTHYEQYF,TGTGCCAGCAGCGGGTTGTATACCGGGACTCACTACGAGCAGTACTTC
-,-,16,TRBV5-4,TRBJ1-4,CASSLLMTDGGEKLFF,TGTGCCAGCAGCTTGCTTATGACAGACGGAGGAGAAAAACTGTTTTTT
-,TRBD2,14,TRBV7-8,TRBJ2-1,CASSLNKRGYEQFF,TGTGCCAGCAGCTTAAATAAGCGGGGGTATGAGCAGTTCTTC
-,-,13,TRBV11-2,TRBJ2-3,CASSLGPTDTQYF,TGTGCCAGCAGCTTAGGGCCCACAGATACGCAGTATTTT
-,-,19,TRBV4-1,TRBJ2-2,CASSFRGVEYTASTGELFF,TGCGCCAGCAGCTTTAGGGGGGTTGAGTACACGGCGAGCACCGGGGAGCTGTTTTTT
-,-,12,TRBV29-1,TRBJ2-7,CSVLEGDYEQYF,TGCAGCGTTCTAGAGGGAGACTACGAGCAGTACTTC
-,-,11,TRBV12-5,TRBJ2-1,CASEVADEQFF,TGTGCTAGTGAAGTGGCCGATGAGCAGTTCTTC
-,-,13,TRBV9,TRBJ2-3,CASSADNTDTQYF,TGTGCCAGCAGCGCAGACAACACAGATACGCAGTATTTT
-,TRBD1,18,TRBV27,TRBJ2-2,CASSLSGTAKLNTGELFF,TGTGCCAGCAGTTTATCTGGGACAGCGAAGCTGAACACCGGGGAGCTGTTTTTT
-,-,14,TRBV7-9,TRBJ2-3,CASSIDSHTDTQYF,TGTGCCAGCAGCATCGACAGTCACACAGATACGCAGTATTTT
-,TRBD2,16,TRBV7-9,TRBJ2-7,CASSLGASGGSYEQYF,TGTGCCAGCAGCTTAGGGGCAAGCGGGGGGTCCTACGAGCAGTACTTC
once,-,13,TRBV29-1,TRBJ2-7,CSVKTGTTYEQYF,TGCAGCGTCAAGACCGGGACAACCTACGAGCAGTACTTC
-,TRBD1,16,TRBV5-4,TRBJ2-3,CASSLGDRDSTDTQYF,TGTGCCAGCAGCTTGGGGGACAGGGATAGCACAGATACGCAGTATTTT
-,-,12,TRBV5-1,TRBJ2-1,CASSSDSPEQFF,TGCGCCAGCAGCTCGGACAGTCCTGAGCAGTTCTTC
-,TRBD1,12,TRBV27,TRBJ1-2,CASSSYRGGYTF,TGTGCCAGCAGTTCCTACAGGGGTGGCTACACCTTC
-,-,15,TRBV4-1,TRBJ2-6,CASSPSPSGANVLTF,TGCGCCAGCAGCCCCTCACCCTCTGGGGCCAACGTCCTGACTTTC
-,-,16,TRBV21-1,TRBJ2-7,CASSKALGTGSYEQYF,TGTGCCAGCAGCAAAGCATTAGGGACAGGGTCCTACGAGCAGTACTTC
-,-,15,TRBV27,TRBJ1-2,CASSLSRGYDYGYTF,TGTGCCAGCAGTTTATCAAGAGGGTATGACTATGGCTACACCTTC
-,TRBD1,16,TRBV13,TRBJ1-1,CASSSTIQGAFTEAFF,TGTGCCAGCAGCTCAACGATACAGGGGGCATTTACTGAAGCTTTCTTT
-,-,14,TRBV29-1,TRBJ1-3,CSVERQDSGNTIYF,TGCAGCGTTGAAAGACAGGATTCTGGAAACACCATATATTTT
-,-,13,TRBV7-9,TRBJ2-7,CASSSGREPEQYF,TGTGCCAGCAGCTCAGGCCGTGAGCCCGAGCAGTACTTC
-,-,11,TRBV14,TRBJ2-3,CASSLSDTQYF,TGTGCCAGCAGCCTCTCGGATACGCAGTATTTT